This T cell receptor beta chain was found in a study of T cell repertoires in cytomegalovirus infection. The wider study: HLA-B-restricted CMV epitopes that are well studied, plus recently identified HLA-C-restricted ones, were used by the study. Public signatures in TCR beta pointed to CMV infection and matching HLA type.

TCRdb reprocessed the reads with MiXCR, giving one entry per CDR3 protein. This sample has around 750,000 distinct CDR3 sequences, with about 30% found just once. This clonotype was picked up a small number of times. Its target is unknown. Trimming pared 1 base from V and 0 bases from J, leaving 7 bases between. The CDR3 length is 16 residues. Germline V gene data show CDR1 as MNHNS and CDR2 as SASEGT. The sample was cultured CD8+ T cells from PBMCs, taken from culture after CMV antigen stimulation. The genes are TRBV6-1 and TRBJ1-6; no definite D call. The clonotype comes from a human donor in good health (CMV status not recorded). Some clones in this sample may be carry-over from other donors' samples. CDR3 region: CASSEERSSYNSPLHF. The DNA for the CDR3 is TGTGCCAGCAGTGAAGAGAGGAGCTCCTATAATTCACCCCTCCACTTT.